This is a list of T cell receptor beta chains from one sample in a study of cytomegalovirus exposure and HLA in healthy donors. TCRdb keeps only in-frame clones here, not all; method: immunoSEQ multiplex PCR. This sample has about 210,000 clones, with more than 70% found just once. Sequenced sample: PBMCs. The receptors originated from a boy younger than 18 in good health and CMV-seronegative. The CDR3 runs from the conserved cysteine through the conserved F or W. D genes are given only for firm matches. Part of the rows lack a size; the others show once, few, many or a class for expanded clones.

clone_size	v_call	d_call	j_call	cdr3_aa	cdr3_nt
NA	TRBV18	NA	TRBJ2-2	CASSPSLGELFF	TGTGCCAGCTCACCTTCCCTAGGGGAGCTGTTTTTT
NA	TRBV30	NA	TRBJ1-6	CAWSVEGRDSPLHF	TGTGCCTGGAGTGTAGAGGGCCGTGATTCACCCCTCCACTTT
NA	TRBV30	NA	TRBJ2-1	CAQTLPSGEQFF	TGTGCCCAAACCCTCCCCAGCGGCGAGCAGTTCTTC
once	TRBV5-4	TRBD2	TRBJ2-7	CASRAELAGGPYEQYF	TGTGCCAGCAGGGCGGAACTAGCGGGAGGGCCCTACGAGCAGTACTTC
NA	TRBV25-1	NA	TRBJ2-3	CASSEGGGRGADTQYF	TGTGCCAGCAGTGAAGGGGGGGGGCGCGGGGCAGATACGCAGTATTTT
once	TRBV30	TRBD1	TRBJ2-7	CAWQDRGRSEQYF	TGTGCCTGGCAGGACAGGGGGCGTAGCGAGCAGTACTTC
NA	TRBV5-1	NA	TRBJ2-7	CASSFGLEGRYEQYF	TGCGCCAGCAGCTTTGGATTAGAGGGGAGGTACGAGCAGTACTTC
NA	TRBV10-3	TRBD1	TRBJ2-2	CAISGHRDRGNTGELFF	TGTGCCATCAGTGGACACCGGGACAGGGGCAACACCGGGGAGCTGTTTTTT
NA	TRBV28	TRBD1	TRBJ1-1	CASRWTGSENTEAFF	TGTGCCAGCAGGTGGACAGGGTCGGAGAACACTGAAGCTTTCTTT
NA	TRBV9	NA	TRBJ2-7	CASSVTGSSYEQYF	TGTGCCAGCAGCGTAACAGGGAGCTCCTACGAGCAGTACTTC
NA	TRBV10-3	TRBD1	TRBJ2-3	CAISDFGTGSADTQYF	TGTGCCATCAGTGATTTCGGGACAGGGAGTGCAGATACGCAGTATTTT
few	TRBV5-1	NA	TRBJ1-6	CASSLLAGTGSPLHF	TGCGCCAGCAGCTTGCTGGCGGGTACTGGTTCACCCCTCCACTTT
NA	TRBV30	NA	TRBJ1-1	CAWSVLTKRTEAFF	TGTGCCTGGAGTGTACTAACCAAGAGGACTGAAGCTTTCTTT
NA	TRBV1	NA	TRBJ2-3	CTSSQEEGASGRASDTQYF	TGCACCAGCAGCCAAGAAGAGGGGGCTAGCGGGAGGGCCTCAGATACGCAGTATTTT
NA	TRBV4-1	TRBD1	TRBJ1-2	CASSQPGQGVIYGYTF	TGCGCCAGCAGCCAACCGGGACAGGGGGTGATCTATGGCTACACCTTC
NA	TRBV25-1	TRBD2	TRBJ2-1	CASSPGRLAGRAYNEQFF	TGTGCCAGCAGCCCCGGGCGACTAGCGGGAAGAGCCTACAATGAGCAGTTCTTC
few	TRBV5-1	NA	TRBJ2-2	CASSLSLGAGELFF	TGCGCCAGCAGCTTGTCACTAGGAGCCGGGGAGCTGTTTTTT
NA	TRBV11-2	TRBD2	TRBJ2-5	CASSKRGTSGPQETQYF	TGTGCCAGCAGCAAAAGGGGGACTAGCGGGCCCCAAGAGACCCAGTACTTC
NA	TRBV29-1	TRBD1	TRBJ1-4	CSVAKRTGAEKLFF	TGCAGCGTTGCAAAGCGAACAGGGGCCGAAAAACTGTTTTTT
NA	TRBV7-9	TRBD2	TRBJ2-1	CASSTGTSGINEQFF	TGTGCCAGCAGCACCGGGACTAGCGGGATCAATGAGCAGTTCTTC
NA	TRBV2	NA	TRBJ1-2	CASTKDRGSGGYTF	TGTGCCAGCACGAAGGACCGGGGATCTGGGGGCTACACCTTC
few	TRBV2	NA	TRBJ1-2	CASSDLSRGYTF	TGTGCCAGCAGTGACCTATCTCGTGGCTACACCTTC
few	TRBV27	NA	TRBJ1-2	CASRIQINYGYTF	TGTGCCAGCAGGATTCAGATCAACTATGGCTACACCTTC
NA	TRBV5-6	TRBD1	TRBJ2-5	CASSSTGLQETQYF	TGTGCCAGCAGTTCGACAGGGTTACAAGAGACCCAGTACTTC
NA	TRBV18	NA	TRBJ2-7	CASSPTSGGPSLQYF	TGTGCCAGCTCACCAACCAGCGGAGGCCCCTCGTTGCAGTACTTC
NA	TRBV11-2	NA	TRBJ2-7	CASSVRGEQYF	TGTGCCAGCAGCGTGAGAGGCGAGCAGTACTTC
once	TRBV7-9	NA	TRBJ1-1	CASSRGTLNTEAFF	TGTGCCAGCAGCCGCGGGACCCTGAACACTGAAGCTTTCTTT
NA	TRBV19	NA	TRBJ1-2	CASSPPGPTHPF	TGTGCCAGTAGTCCCCCAGGGCCCACTCACCCCTTC
NA	TRBV5-6	NA	TRBJ2-2	CASSLSGGANTGELFF	TGTGCCAGCAGCTTGTCTGGGGGCGCAAACACCGGGGAGCTGTTTTTT
NA	TRBV6-5	NA	TRBJ2-1	CASRLTGVSYNEQFF	TGTGCCAGCAGACTAACGGGGGTTTCCTACAATGAGCAGTTCTTC
NA	TRBV7-6	NA	TRBJ1-2	CASSSHPGDYGYTF	TGTGCCAGCAGCTCGCACCCGGGGGACTATGGCTACACCTTC
NA	TRBV27	NA	TRBJ2-5	CASSLGQGETQYF	TGTGCCAGCAGTTTAGGCCAGGGAGAGACCCAGTACTTC
NA	TRBV30	TRBD1	TRBJ1-1	CAWRVGTGTTEAFF	TGTGCCTGGAGGGTAGGGACAGGGACCACTGAAGCTTTCTTT
NA	TRBV10-1	NA	TRBJ2-1	CASSESTQRRGNYNEQFF	TGCGCCAGCAGTGAGTCGACTCAAAGGCGAGGTAACTACAATGAGCAGTTCTTC
NA	TRBV4-1	NA	TRBJ2-3	CASSQVQGTQYF	TGCGCCAGCAGCCAAGTTCAGGGTACGCAGTATTTT
NA	TRBV19	NA	TRBJ2-2	CASRTIGGNTGELFF	TGTGCCAGTAGAACGATCGGGGGGAACACCGGGGAGCTGTTTTTT
few	TRBV27	TRBD1	TRBJ2-7	CASSSFDRGTYEQYF	TGTGCCAGCAGTTCTTTCGACAGGGGTACCTACGAGCAGTACTTC
NA	TRBV7-2	NA	TRBJ2-2	CASSLGSNTGELFF	TGTGCCAGCAGCTTAGGCAGTAACACCGGGGAGCTGTTTTTT
NA	TRBV7-9	TRBD2	TRBJ2-1	CASSLLAFNEQFF	TGTGCCAGCAGCCTACTAGCGTTCAATGAGCAGTTCTTC
NA	TRBV19	NA	TRBJ2-5	CASSGVGEETQYF	TGTGCCAGTAGTGGAGTCGGGGAAGAGACCCAGTACTTC
once	TRBV27	NA	TRBJ2-5	CASSGGVGQETQYF	TGTGCCAGCAGCGGAGGGGTCGGGCAAGAGACCCAGTACTTC
NA	TRBV27	NA	TRBJ2-1	CASSYVGAFNEQFF	TGTGCCAGCAGTTACGTGGGGGCCTTTAATGAGCAGTTCTTC
NA	TRBV5-8	TRBD1	TRBJ2-7	CASSLLQGVGEQYF	TGTGCCAGCAGCTTACTACAGGGGGTGGGCGAGCAGTACTTC
NA	TRBV11-3	NA	TRBJ1-2	CASSSWRTGTNYGYTF	TGTGCCAGCAGCTCCTGGAGGACGGGAACAAACTATGGCTACACCTTC
few	TRBV6-6	NA	TRBJ1-3	CASSRAPTSSGNTIYF	TGTGCCAGCAGTCGCGCCCCAACGAGCTCTGGAAACACCATATATTTT